This T cell receptor beta chain is from a study of post-analysis software for immune sequencing data. Study results and limitations: The five TRBV segments detected at higher frequency in patients than in controls included TRBV5-6, TRBV5-1 and TRBV20-1.

Libraries were made from TCR beta cDNA, and they carried unique molecular identifiers. A single record per CDR3 protein comes from TCRdb applying MiXCR to the PCR reads. The data contain about 430,000 distinct CDR3 sequences, about 39% of them singletons. The germline V gene encodes CDR1 ENHRY and CDR2 SYGVKD. CDR3 length: 14 residues. Trimming cost V 5 bases and J 4 bases, with 14 bases left between them. A remark on this clonotype: Its antigen is not known.

The source material was blood. The sequence derives from a girl aged 2 to 10 with multiple sclerosis. J is TRBJ1-2 and V is TRBV10-3; D gene uncertain. DNA for the CDR3: TGTGCCATCAGTTTGTCGGGAATAAGCTATGGCTACACCTTC. It translates to CAISLSGISYGYTF.